The T cell receptor (beta chain) described here comes from a study of blood T cell repertoires in COVID-19. Deletions cut 0 bases from V and 0 bases from J, with 14 bases between. This CDR3 spans 17 amino acids. The germline V gene has CDR1 GTSNPN and CDR2 SVGIG (reference sequence). Study processing details: Amplified reference gene primers provided the basis for estimating nucleated cell counts. The assay was immunoSEQ multiplex PCR, and TCRdb's table has in-frame clones only and misses some. Clone size and the V and J calls come from that table; the DNA yielded D and trimming. The sample lists 650,000 to 800,000 clones, 85% to 90% occurring once.

V and J are TRBV30 and TRBJ1-4, with D unresolved. This TCR was sampled from a woman between 18 and 29 years old with acute or convalescent COVID-19. The material sequenced was peripheral blood. The CDR3 DNA follows: TGTGCCTGGAGTGTACAGTACCTCGTAGCAACTAATGAAAAACTGTTTTTT. This encodes CAWSVQYLVATNEKLFF.